Sequencing of this TCR beta chain was carried out in a study of blood T cell repertoires in COVID-19. Study-level information: The United States, Italy and Spain supplied acute and convalescent COVID-19 samples. The analysed material was cDNA or gDNA that came from T cells, B-cell-depleted T cells, or PBMCs.

Using immunoSEQ multiplex PCR, the repertoire was profiled, and TCRdb retains in-frame clones only, with some absent. Of about 380,000 clones listed, roughly 91% are singletons. CDR3 length equals 15 residues. Germline V gene lookup returns CDR1 MGHDK and CDR2 SYGVNS. V trimming: 3 bases; J trimming: 4 bases; junction bases outside the gene matches: 9. Study members were between about 18 and 100 years old and lived in 20 to 30 US regions. In assigning cohorts, the study relied on participant-reported clinical history. This sequence joins TRBV25-1 and TRBJ2-7; 7 nucleotides align to TRBD1. Specimen: PBMCs or T cells enriched from blood (not recorded which). This TCR came from a young woman who had recovered from COVID-19. The CDR3 reads CASSDGEGRGYEQYF. CDR3 coding DNA: TGTGCCAGCAGTGACGGGGAAGGCAGGGGGTACGAGCAGTACTTC.